This T cell receptor beta chain was observed in a study of glioma-infiltrating T cells. As to this clonotype: The junction shows a germline mismatch at one end, possibly a read error.

The CDR3 is 16 amino acids. Germline V gives CDR1 LGHDT, CDR2 YNNKEL (reference sequence). Amplification of TCR alpha and beta CDR3 regions from RNA used iRepertoire nested multiplex PCR. Using its own MiXCR run on the multiplex PCR reads, TCRdb lists one record per CDR3 protein. The data hold some 93,000 distinct CDR3 sequences, with roughly 39% observed a single time. Sequencing was carried out using glioma tissue, nonneoplastic brain tissue, or PBMCs (not recorded which). This clonotype was sampled from a human donor with low-grade glioma or glioblastoma, undergoing nonglioma brain surgery, or in good health (not recorded which). V gene TRBV3-1 combines with J gene TRBJ2-5; TRBD2 matches at 10 bases. CDR3 sequence reads: CASSQDQLAGQETQCF. The CDR3, as DNA: TGTGCCAGCAGCCAAGATCAACTAGCGGGACAAGAGACCCAGTGCTTC.